A selection of T cell receptor beta chains follows, all from one sample in a study of blood T cell repertoires in COVID-19. Clones were sequenced by immunoSEQ multiplex PCR, and TCRdb holds only the in-frame ones, with some missing. The sample carries about 400,000 clones, around nine tenths recorded once. Sequencing used PBMCs or T cells enriched from blood (not recorded which). These receptor sequences come from a woman aged 25 to 39 who had recovered from COVID-19. The CDR3 runs from the conserved cysteine through the conserved F or W. D genes are given only for firm matches. For some rows the clone size is stated as once, few or many, or as a class when expanded; others skip it.

j_gene	v_gene	d_gene	abundance	CDR3aa	CDR3nt
TRBJ2-3	TRBV27	TRBD1	-	CASSPNGQGATDTQYF	TGTGCCAGCAGTCCAAACGGACAGGGGGCCACAGATACGCAGTATTTT
TRBJ2-5	TRBV21-1	-	-	CASSLPRTSGKETQYF	TGTGCCAGCAGCCTTCCTAGGACTAGCGGTAAAGAGACCCAGTACTTC
TRBJ1-3	TRBV21-1	-	-	CASIRPGGQGFSGNTIYF	TGTGCCAGCATCCGACCTGGGGGACAGGGGTTCTCTGGAAACACCATATATTTT
TRBJ2-1	TRBV30	-	-	CAWDTSQEQFF	TGTGCCTGGGATACTAGTCAAGAGCAGTTCTTC
TRBJ2-6	TRBV7-6	TRBD1	many	CASSLDRVSGANVLTF	TGTGCCAGCAGCTTGGACAGGGTATCTGGGGCCAACGTCCTGACTTTC
TRBJ1-5	TRBV7-8	-	-	CASSSDSYSNQPQHF	TGTGCCAGCAGCTCAGACAGTTATAGCAATCAGCCCCAGCATTTT
TRBJ1-1	TRBV29-1	TRBD1	-	CSVAGQANTEAFF	TGCAGCGTTGCGGGACAGGCGAACACTGAAGCTTTCTTT
TRBJ2-7	TRBV7-2	-	-	CASSPFRIAYEQYF	TGTGCCAGCAGCCCCTTCAGGATCGCTTACGAGCAGTACTTC
TRBJ2-5	TRBV19	TRBD1	-	CASTHRGSGETQYF	TGTGCCAGTACCCACAGGGGGTCGGGGGAGACCCAGTACTTC
TRBJ2-3	TRBV9	-	-	CASSVKTGGPDTQYF	TGTGCCAGCAGCGTCAAAACGGGGGGCCCAGATACGCAGTATTTT
TRBJ2-7	TRBV6-5	-	-	CASSYLGLGGEQYF	TGTGCCAGCAGTTACCTGGGACTTGGAGGAGAGCAGTACTTC
TRBJ2-1	TRBV14	-	-	CASSSGHRSNEQFF	TGTGCCAGCAGCTCTGGACATAGATCCAATGAGCAGTTCTTC
TRBJ2-1	TRBV27	-	few	CASSLAEYNEQFF	TGTGCCAGCAGTTTAGCAGAATACAATGAGCAGTTCTTC
TRBJ1-2	TRBV7-8	-	-	CASSLGYYGYTF	TGTGCCAGCAGCTTGGGCTACTATGGCTACACCTTC
TRBJ1-1	TRBV19	-	once	CATDDRSNTEAFF	TGTGCCACCGACGACAGGTCGAACACTGAAGCTTTCTTT
TRBJ1-3	TRBV24-1	TRBD1	-	CATSKTGANTIYF	TGTGCCACCAGTAAGACAGGGGCAAACACCATATATTTT
TRBJ2-1	TRBV11-2	TRBD2	-	CASSSAASGGFYNEQFF	TGTGCCAGCAGCTCAGCCGCTAGCGGGGGTTTCTACAATGAGCAGTTCTTC
TRBJ1-2	TRBV21-1	-	-	CASSLLPRGAPKDYTF	TGTGCCAGCAGTCTCTTACCCCGTGGGGCGCCTAAGGACTACACCTTC
TRBJ2-2	TRBV4-1	-	-	CASSQSRDTGELFF	TGCGCCAGCAGCCAATCGAGGGACACCGGGGAGCTGTTTTTT
TRBJ2-3	TRBV11-2	TRBD2	-	CASSHLRASGRWGTDTQYF	TGTGCCAGCAGCCACCTTCGGGCTAGCGGGAGGTGGGGGACAGATACGCAGTATTTT
TRBJ1-1	TRBV5-1	TRBD1	-	CASSLARGQVNTEAFF	TGCGCCAGCAGCTTGGCCAGGGGGCAAGTGAACACTGAAGCTTTCTTT
TRBJ2-6	TRBV7-9	TRBD1	-	CASSPGTGTMSGANVLTF	TGTGCCAGCAGCCCCGGGACAGGGACTATGTCCGGGGCCAACGTCCTGACTTTC
TRBJ1-2	TRBV20-1	-	-	CSASGQGFGYTF	TGCAGTGCTAGTGGTCAGGGCTTCGGCTACACCTTC
TRBJ2-1	TRBV15	-	-	CATSRDAGDNEQFF	TGTGCCACCAGCAGAGATGCCGGTGACAATGAGCAGTTCTTC
TRBJ2-7	TRBV28	TRBD2	once	CASSLPLAGREQYF	TGTGCCAGCAGTTTACCCCTAGCGGGACGCGAGCAGTACTTC
TRBJ1-1	TRBV5-1	TRBD1	-	CASSLDWGTGSAFF	TGCGCCAGCAGCTTGGATTGGGGGACAGGGAGTGCTTTCTTT
TRBJ1-3	TRBV7-9	TRBD1	-	CASSLLVGQAGNTIYF	TGTGCCAGCAGCTTACTTGTGGGACAGGCTGGAAACACCATATATTTT
TRBJ2-7	TRBV2	TRBD2	-	CASSRASGTYEQYF	TGTGCCAGCAGTAGAGCTAGCGGGACCTACGAGCAGTACTTC
TRBJ1-3	TRBV30	-	-	CAWSVQLGNTIYF	TGTGCCTGGAGTGTACAGCTTGGAAACACCATATATTTT
TRBJ2-3	TRBV7-6	-	-	CASSSGSTDTQYF	TGTGCCAGCAGCTCCGGGTCCACAGATACGCAGTATTTT
TRBJ1-1	TRBV4-1	-	once	CASSQVPPGITEAFF	TGCGCCAGCAGCCAAGTCCCCCCCGGTATCACTGAAGCTTTCTTT
TRBJ1-2	TRBV7-2	TRBD1	-	CASSLVGTGGASYGYTF	TGTGCCAGCAGCTTAGTAGGGACAGGGGGCGCCAGCTATGGCTACACCTTC
TRBJ2-1	TRBV7-6	-	-	CASSLADSSYNEQFF	TGTGCCAGCAGCTTGGCCGACAGCTCCTACAATGAGCAGTTCTTC
TRBJ2-7	TRBV7-8	-	-	CASSAGVEQYF	TGTGCCAGCAGCGCCGGGGTCGAGCAGTACTTC
TRBJ2-2	TRBV11-3	TRBD2	-	CASSRAPGLAGAGTGELFF	TGTGCCAGCAGCCGCGCACCGGGACTAGCGGGAGCGGGCACCGGGGAGCTGTTTTTT
TRBJ1-1	TRBV19	-	-	CASSIGIPVEAFF	TGTGCCAGTAGTATCGGGATCCCCGTCGAAGCTTTCTTT
TRBJ1-1	TRBV2	-	many	CASAEVLMNTEAFF	TGTGCCAGCGCCGAAGTACTCATGAACACTGAAGCTTTCTTT
TRBJ2-5	TRBV25-1	-	-	CASSEYRGQLETQYF	TGTGCCAGCAGTGAATATAGGGGCCAACTAGAGACCCAGTACTTC
TRBJ2-2	TRBV18	TRBD2	-	CASSQREGPYTGELFF	TGTGCCAGCTCCCAACGGGAGGGTCCGTACACCGGGGAGCTGTTTTTT
TRBJ2-2	TRBV3-1/TRBV3-2	-	-	CASSAREIGWTGELFF	TGTGCCAGCTCTGCCCGGGAGATAGGGTGGACCGGGGAGCTGTTTTTT